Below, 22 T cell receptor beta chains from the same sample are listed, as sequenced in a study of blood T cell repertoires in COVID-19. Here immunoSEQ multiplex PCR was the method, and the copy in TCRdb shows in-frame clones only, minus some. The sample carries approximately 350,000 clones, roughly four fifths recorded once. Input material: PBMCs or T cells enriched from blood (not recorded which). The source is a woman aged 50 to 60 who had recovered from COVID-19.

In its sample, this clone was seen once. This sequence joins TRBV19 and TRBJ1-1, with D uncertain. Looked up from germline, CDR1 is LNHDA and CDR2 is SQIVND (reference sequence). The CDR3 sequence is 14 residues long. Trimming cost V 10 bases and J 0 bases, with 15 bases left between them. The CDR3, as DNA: TGTGCCACTAGCCTGGCTGGCATGAACACTGAAGCTTTCTTT. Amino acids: CATSLAGMNTEAFF.

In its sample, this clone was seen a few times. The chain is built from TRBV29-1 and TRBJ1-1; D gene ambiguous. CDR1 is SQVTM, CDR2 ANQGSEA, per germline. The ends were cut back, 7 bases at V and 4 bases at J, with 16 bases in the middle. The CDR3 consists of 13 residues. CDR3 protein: CSADSTGGTEAFF. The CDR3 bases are TGCAGCGCTGATTCCACGGGAGGCACTGAAGCTTTCTTT.

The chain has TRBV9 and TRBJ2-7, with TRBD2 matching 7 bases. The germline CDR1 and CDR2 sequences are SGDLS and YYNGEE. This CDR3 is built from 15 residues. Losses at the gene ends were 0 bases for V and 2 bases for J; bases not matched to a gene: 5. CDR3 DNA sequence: TGTGCCAGCAGCGTAGGCGCGGGAGACACCTACGAGCAGTACTTC. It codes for CASSVGAGDTYEQYF.

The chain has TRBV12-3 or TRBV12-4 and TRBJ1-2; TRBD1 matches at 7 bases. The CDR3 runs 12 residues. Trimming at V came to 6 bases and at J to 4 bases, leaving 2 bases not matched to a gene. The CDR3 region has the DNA TGTGCCAGCAGCCCAGGGGGCTATGGCTACACCTTC. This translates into CASSPGGYGYTF.

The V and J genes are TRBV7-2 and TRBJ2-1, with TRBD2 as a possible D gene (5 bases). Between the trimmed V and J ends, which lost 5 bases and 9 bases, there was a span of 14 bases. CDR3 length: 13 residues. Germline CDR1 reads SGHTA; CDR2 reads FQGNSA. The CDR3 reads CASSRPSLGEQFF. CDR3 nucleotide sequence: TGTGCCAGCAGCAGACCTAGCCTTGGTGAGCAGTTCTTC.

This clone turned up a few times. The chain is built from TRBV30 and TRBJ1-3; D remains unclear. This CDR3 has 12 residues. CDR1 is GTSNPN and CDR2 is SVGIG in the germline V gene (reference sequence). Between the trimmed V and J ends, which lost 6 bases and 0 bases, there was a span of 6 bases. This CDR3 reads CACRLSGNTIYF. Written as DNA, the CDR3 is TGTGCCTGCAGGCTCTCTGGAAACACCATATATTTT.

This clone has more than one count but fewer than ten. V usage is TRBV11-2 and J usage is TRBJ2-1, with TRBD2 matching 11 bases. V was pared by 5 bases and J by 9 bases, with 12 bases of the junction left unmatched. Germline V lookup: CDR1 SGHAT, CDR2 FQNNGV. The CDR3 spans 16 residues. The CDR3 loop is CASSPLAGGGAGEQFF. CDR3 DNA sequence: TGTGCCAGCAGCCCGTTAGCGGGAGGGGGTGCGGGTGAGCAGTTCTTC.

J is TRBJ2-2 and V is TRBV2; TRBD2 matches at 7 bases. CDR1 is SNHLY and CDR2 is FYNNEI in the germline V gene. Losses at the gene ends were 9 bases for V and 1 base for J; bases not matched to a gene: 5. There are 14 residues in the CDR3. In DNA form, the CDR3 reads TGTGCCAGTCAGGGACTACTGAACACCGGGGAGCTGTTTTTT. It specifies CASQGLLNTGELFF.

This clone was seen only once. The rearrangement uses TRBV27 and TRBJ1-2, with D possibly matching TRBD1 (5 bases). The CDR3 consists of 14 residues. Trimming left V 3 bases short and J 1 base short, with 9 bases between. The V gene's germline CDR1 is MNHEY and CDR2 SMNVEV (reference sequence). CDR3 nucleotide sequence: TGTGCCAGCAGTTTCGACAGATATAACTATGGCTACACCTTC. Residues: CASSFDRYNYGYTF.

CDR3 protein: CASSAGLAGVSLQETQYF. CDR3 nucleotides: TGCGCCAGCAGCGCGGGACTAGCGGGAGTAAGTCTTCAAGAGACCCAGTACTTC. This chain connects TRBV5-1 to TRBJ2-5; 14 bases map to TRBD2. The CDR3 contains 18 residues. The ends lost 4 bases at V and 2 bases at J; junction bases unmatched: 10. CDR1 and CDR2 from the germline V gene are SGHRS and YFSETQ.

For the CDR3, the DNA is TGTGCCACCAGCAGAGAGGGACAGGGATGGTATGAGCAGTACTTC. Protein sequence: CATSREGQGWYEQYF. The chain is built from TRBV15 and TRBJ2-7; 9 bases align to TRBD1. V lost 0 bases, J lost 7 bases, and 7 bases stayed unmatched. CDR3 length equals 15 residues. The germline V gene has CDR1 LNHNV and CDR2 YYDKDF (reference sequence).

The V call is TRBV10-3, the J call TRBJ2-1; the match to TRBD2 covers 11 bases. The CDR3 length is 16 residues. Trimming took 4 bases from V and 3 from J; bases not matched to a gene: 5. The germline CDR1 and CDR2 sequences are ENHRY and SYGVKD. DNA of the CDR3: TGTGCCATCAGTGCCTCGGGACTAGCGGTCTACAATGAGCAGTTCTTC. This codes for CAISASGLAVYNEQFF.

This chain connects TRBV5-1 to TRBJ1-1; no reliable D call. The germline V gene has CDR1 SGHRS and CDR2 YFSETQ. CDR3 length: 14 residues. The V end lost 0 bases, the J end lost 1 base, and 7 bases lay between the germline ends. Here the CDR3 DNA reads TGCGCCAGCAGCTTGGGGCAGGAGAACACTGAAGCTTTCTTT. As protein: CASSLGQENTEAFF. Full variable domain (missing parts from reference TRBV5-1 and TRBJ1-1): KAGVTQTPRYLIKTRGQQVTLSCSPISGHRSVSWYQQTPGQGLQFLFEYFSETQRNKGNFPGRFSGRQFSNSRSEMNVSTLELGDSALYLCASSLGQENTEAFFGQGTRLTVV.

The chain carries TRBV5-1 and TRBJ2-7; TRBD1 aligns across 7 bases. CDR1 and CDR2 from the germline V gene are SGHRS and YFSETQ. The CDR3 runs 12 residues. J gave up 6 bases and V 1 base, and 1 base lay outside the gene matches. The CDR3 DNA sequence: TGCGCCAGCAGCTTGCGACAGGGCGAGCAGTACTTC. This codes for CASSLRQGEQYF.

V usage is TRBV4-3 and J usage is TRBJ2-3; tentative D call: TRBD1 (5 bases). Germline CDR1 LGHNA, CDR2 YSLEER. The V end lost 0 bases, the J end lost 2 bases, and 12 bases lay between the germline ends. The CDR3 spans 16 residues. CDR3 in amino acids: CASSQDQTGPTDTQYF. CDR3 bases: TGCGCCAGCAGCCAAGATCAAACAGGACCCACAGATACGCAGTATTTT.

CDR3: CASSWTSGIEQFF. The CDR3 bases are TGTGCCAGCAGCTGGACTAGCGGGATCGAGCAGTTCTTC. The chain is built from TRBV11-3 and TRBJ2-1, with TRBD2 matching 12 bases. The CDR3 spans 13 residues. Germline assignment: CDR1 SGHNT and CDR2 YENEEA. V lost 4 bases to trimming and J lost 10 bases; unmatched junction nucleotides: 2.

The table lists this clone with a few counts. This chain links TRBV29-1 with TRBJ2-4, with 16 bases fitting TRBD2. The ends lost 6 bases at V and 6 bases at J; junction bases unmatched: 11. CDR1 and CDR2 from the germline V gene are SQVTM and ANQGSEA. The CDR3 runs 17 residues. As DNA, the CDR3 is TGCAGCGTAAGGGGACTAGCGGGAGGGCCGGGTGTAAACATTCAGTACTTC. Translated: CSVRGLAGGPGVNIQYF.

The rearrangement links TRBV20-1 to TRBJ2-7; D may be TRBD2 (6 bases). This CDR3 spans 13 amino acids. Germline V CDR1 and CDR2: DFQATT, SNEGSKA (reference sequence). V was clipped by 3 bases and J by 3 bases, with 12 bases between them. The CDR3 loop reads CSASLGGIYEQYF. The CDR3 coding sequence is TGCAGTGCTAGTTTGGGGGGAATCTACGAGCAGTACTTC.

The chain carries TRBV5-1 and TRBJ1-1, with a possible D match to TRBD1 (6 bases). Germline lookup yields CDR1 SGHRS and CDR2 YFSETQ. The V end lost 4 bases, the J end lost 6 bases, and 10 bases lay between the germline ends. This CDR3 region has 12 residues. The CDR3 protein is CASSIQGAEAFF. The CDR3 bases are TGCGCCAGCAGCATACAGGGTGCTGAAGCTTTCTTT.

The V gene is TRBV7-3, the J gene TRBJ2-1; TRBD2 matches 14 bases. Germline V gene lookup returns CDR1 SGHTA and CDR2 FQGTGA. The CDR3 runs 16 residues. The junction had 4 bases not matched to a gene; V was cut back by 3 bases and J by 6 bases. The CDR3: CASSFHGTSGSNEQFF. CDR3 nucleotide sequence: TGTGCCAGCAGCTTCCACGGGACTAGCGGGAGCAATGAGCAGTTCTTC.

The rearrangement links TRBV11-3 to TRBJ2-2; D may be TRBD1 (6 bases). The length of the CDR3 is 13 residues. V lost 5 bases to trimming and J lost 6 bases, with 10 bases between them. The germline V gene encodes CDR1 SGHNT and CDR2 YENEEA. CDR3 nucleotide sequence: TGTGCCAGCAGCCTTCAGGGGCCCGGGGAGCTGTTTTTT. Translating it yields CASSLQGPGELFF.

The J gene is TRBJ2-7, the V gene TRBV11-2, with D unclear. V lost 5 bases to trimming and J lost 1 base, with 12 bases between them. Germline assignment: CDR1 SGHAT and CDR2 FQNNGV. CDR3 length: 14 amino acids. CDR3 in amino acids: CASSPRFTSYEQYF. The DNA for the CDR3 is TGTGCCAGCAGCCCCAGGTTCACATCCTACGAGCAGTACTTC.